This entry describes one T cell receptor beta chain. The data belong to a study of blood T cell repertoires in COVID-19. Repertoires were generated with immunoSEQ multiplex PCR, while TCRdb's copy carries only in-frame clones and drops some. The sample yields over 150,000 clones, approximately 84% seen once. With 4 bases clipped from V and 2 bases from J, the junction kept 6 bases outside the gene matches. The CDR3 spans 14 residues. CDR1 and CDR2 (germline): SGHRS, YFSETQ. This receptor was identified in a human donor in a cohort sampled during active COVID-19. Sample: peripheral blood. The J gene is TRBJ2-7, the V gene TRBV5-1; 7 bases are a match to TRBD2. In DNA form, the CDR3 reads TGCGCCAGCAGCCCACGGGCGGGAGCCTACGAGCAGTACTTC. Protein product: CASSPRAGAYEQYF.